The 23 T cell receptor beta chains below were found in one sample sequenced in a study of patients and donors after allogeneic stem cell transplantation. TCRdb reanalysed the RT-PCR reads using MiXCR and keeps one entry per CDR3 protein. Here the sample spans 84,000 or so distinct CDR3 sequences, under 50% being singletons. Source material: blood, either unsorted or a sorted T cell fraction (not recorded which). The origin of the receptors is a human donor who was either an allogeneic HSCT recipient or a stem cell or donor lymphocyte infusion donor (not recorded which). It is not recorded whose cells these are; they may come from a transplant donor.

The DNA of the CDR3 is TGTGCCAGCAGTTACTCGATACTGTCGACGAACACTGAAGCTTTCTTT. Its translation is CASSYSILSTNTEAFF. The rearrangement joins TRBV6-5 to TRBJ1-1; unclear D gene. Germline CDR1 MNHEY, CDR2 SVGAGI. This CDR3 is 16 amino acids long. Trimming removed 0 bases from V and 1 base from J, with 12 bases in between.

The chain is built from TRBV7-9 and TRBJ1-5; D may be TRBD1 (5 bases). The length of the CDR3 is 17 residues. The V end lost 3 bases, the J end lost 0 bases, and 15 bases lay between the germline ends. Germline CDR1 is SEHNR and CDR2 is FQNEAQ (reference sequence). The CDR3 DNA sequence: TGTGCCAGCAGCTTGGGGCAGGGAGCATATAGCAATCAGCCCCAGCATTTT. Translating it yields CASSLGQGAYSNQPQHF.

The chain combines TRBV15 with TRBJ1-2; 8 bases align to TRBD1. Germline lookup yields CDR1 LNHNV and CDR2 YYDKDF (reference sequence). After removal of 1 base from V and 4 bases from J, the junction contained 2 bases not matched to a gene. This CDR3 is built from 14 residues. This CDR3 reads CATSRGQGSYGYTF. The CDR3 region has the DNA TGTGCCACCAGCAGAGGACAGGGGAGCTATGGCTACACCTTC.

This chain links TRBV27 with TRBJ1-1, with a possible D match to TRBD1 (5 bases). Trimming cost V 4 bases and J 9 bases, with 21 bases left between them. From germline, CDR1 is MNHEY and CDR2 SMNVEV (reference sequence). This CDR3 is built from 15 residues. The CDR3 sequence: CASSWSGMLGLKAFF. CDR3 sequence (DNA): TGTGCCAGCAGTTGGTCAGGGATGCTGGGATTAAAAGCTTTCTTT.

As regards this clonotype: Its ends do not fully match the called genes, so a read error is possible. V and J are TRBV29-1 and TRBJ2-4, with D hard to call. The CDR3 spans 14 residues. Germline V gene lookup returns CDR1 SQVTM and CDR2 ANQGSEA. The CDR3 DNA follows: TGCAGCGTCCCCACGCAGAGTGATGGAAACATTCAGAACTTC. This gives the protein CSVPTQSDGNIQNF. Full variable domain (missing parts from reference TRBV29-1 and TRBJ2-4): SAVISQKPSRDICQRGTSLTIQCQVDSQVTMMFWYRQQPGQSLTLIATANQGSEATYESGFVIDKFPISRPNLTFSTLTVSNMSPEDSSIYLCSVPTQSDGNIQNFGAGTRLSVL.

This rearrangement joins TRBV6-6 to TRBJ2-7, with no clear D. CDR3 length: 13 residues. The V gene's germline CDR1 is MNHNY and CDR2 SVGAGI (reference sequence). Trimming removed 5 bases from V and 2 bases from J, with 10 bases in between. The CDR3 DNA is TGTGCCAGCAGTGGCGTAAGGGCCTACGAGCAGTACTTC. Translated, it gives CASSGVRAYEQYF.

This clonotype was counted only a few times. This rearrangement joins TRBV30 to TRBJ2-3; a weak D match, TRBD2 (6 bases). Trimming removed 2 bases from V and 4 bases from J, with 13 bases in between. This CDR3 has 14 amino acids. Germline CDR1 and CDR2: GTSNPN and SVGIG (reference sequence). The CDR3 bases are TGTGCCTGGAGTACCAGGACTACCCCAGATACGCAGTATTTT. Translated, it gives CAWSTRTTPDTQYF.

The chain employs TRBV28 and TRBJ1-2; weak D call: TRBD1 (5 bases). The CDR3 has 13 amino acids. From germline, CDR1 is MDHEN and CDR2 SYDVKM. Trimming took off 3 bases at V and 7 bases at J, with 12 bases between the two ends. DNA of the CDR3: TGTGCCAGCAGTTTCGGGGACGGGAGTGGCTACACCTTC. It encodes CASSFGDGSGYTF.

The gene calls are TRBV12-3 or TRBV12-4 and TRBJ2-5; D possibly corresponds to TRBD2 (5 bases). CDR3 length: 13 residues. Trimming took 4 bases from V and 5 from J, leaving 11 bases between them. This CDR3 reads CASSSLVPETQYF. CDR3 DNA sequence: TGTGCCAGCAGTTCACTAGTTCCGGAGACCCAGTACTTC.

This clonotype was observed a handful of times. The chain couples TRBV6-2 or TRBV6-3 to TRBJ1-1; D unresolved. With 6 bases removed from V and 1 base from J, the gap between germline ends came to 15 bases. The CDR3 length is 15 residues. CDR1 is MNHEY and CDR2 is SVGEGT in the germline V gene. CDR3 coding DNA: TGTGCCAGCAGCCCACGGAGGGAAAAGAACACTGAAGCTTTCTTT. This codes for CASSPRREKNTEAFF.

The V and J genes are TRBV28 and TRBJ2-6; D is undetermined. V lost 6 bases, J lost 0 bases, and 9 bases lay in between. The germline gives CDR1 MDHEN, CDR2 SYDVKM. There are 15 residues in the CDR3. CDR3 residues: CASSPDPSGANVLTF. The CDR3 region has the DNA TGTGCCAGCAGCCCCGACCCCTCTGGGGCCAACGTCCTGACTTTC.

There are a few counts of this clonotype. The chain combines TRBV7-6 with TRBJ1-3, with 8 bases aligning to TRBD1. The V gene's germline CDR1 is SGHVS and CDR2 FNYEAQ. V dropped 5 bases and J dropped 3; count of bases not matched to a gene: 9. CDR3 length: 16 amino acids. This chain's CDR3 is CASSITDRASGNTIYF. The CDR3 bases are TGTGCCAGCAGCATTACGGACAGGGCTAGTGGAAACACCATATATTTT.

In this sample, this clonotype turned up a few times. This rearrangement joins TRBV5-5 to TRBJ1-4; no definite D call. Per germline, CDR1 SGHKS and CDR2 YYEKEE (reference sequence). The CDR3 loop spans 14 amino acids. The V end was cut by 1 base, the J end by 8 bases, with 12 bases between. In DNA form, the CDR3 reads TGTGCCAGCAGCTTGCAAAGGACGGGAGAAAAACTGTTTTTT. This encodes CASSLQRTGEKLFF.

This rearrangement joins TRBV6-2 or TRBV6-3 to TRBJ1-1; D may be TRBD1 (5 bases). From germline, CDR1 is MNHEY and CDR2 SVGEGT. The CDR3 consists of 16 residues. Trimming took 2 bases from V and 7 from J, leaving 20 bases between them. The CDR3: CASSYILGDPTSEAFF. The CDR3 DNA sequence: TGTGCCAGCAGTTACATCTTAGGGGACCCAACAAGTGAAGCTTTCTTT.

The chain employs TRBV29-1 and TRBJ1-2, with 7 nucleotides matching TRBD1. The CDR3 runs 13 residues. Germline values: CDR1 SQVTM, CDR2 ANQGSEA. Trimming cost V 6 bases and J 2 bases; bases outside gene matches: 6. The CDR3 loop is CSVGGTANYGYTF. CDR3 bases: TGCAGCGTGGGCGGGACAGCGAACTATGGCTACACCTTC.

This clonotype was counted between two and nine times. The V call is TRBV12-3 or TRBV12-4, the J call TRBJ1-6; D gene uncertain. The CDR3 is made up of 14 amino acids. Between the trimmed V and J ends, which lost 7 bases and 6 bases, there was a span of 13 bases. CDR3 protein: CASTPTLGNSPLHF. Written as DNA, the CDR3 is TGTGCCAGCACCCCGACCCTCGGTAATTCACCCCTCCACTTT.

This clonotype was counted only a few times. CDR3 in amino acids: CASSQDARTNQPQHF. In DNA form, the CDR3 reads TGTGCCAGCAGCCAAGATGCGCGGACTAATCAGCCCCAGCATTTT. The V call is TRBV3-1, the J call TRBJ1-5; D remains unclear. The V end was cut by 0 bases, the J end by 4 bases, with 10 bases between. CDR3 size: 15 residues. Germline lookup yields CDR1 LGHDT and CDR2 YNNKEL (reference sequence).

The chain uses TRBV10-3 and TRBJ2-3, with 8 bases that match TRBD1. The length of the CDR3 is 15 residues. J was trimmed by 1 base and V by 6 bases; bases with no gene match: 6. The germline V gene encodes CDR1 ENHRY and CDR2 SYGVKD. The CDR3 DNA sequence: TGTGCCATCAGGAAGGACAGGGTAGGCACAGATACGCAGTATTTT. Translating it yields CAIRKDRVGTDTQYF.

This clonotype was picked up a small number of times. The rearrangement links TRBV6-5 to TRBJ1-5; the match to TRBD1 covers 7 bases. CDR3 length equals 14 residues. Germline V lookup: CDR1 MNHEY, CDR2 SVGAGI. J was trimmed by 6 bases and V by 2 bases; bases with no gene match: 4. The CDR3 DNA reads TGTGCCAGCAGTTACAGGGGGCAAGGTCAGCCCCAGCATTTT. This translates into CASSYRGQGQPQHF.

A few counts support this clonotype. V and J are TRBV29-1 and TRBJ1-1, with D unclear. V was trimmed by 2 bases and J by 3 bases, leaving 13 bases between them. In germline, CDR1 is SQVTM, CDR2 ANQGSEA. The CDR3 extends over 14 amino acids. The CDR3 region is CSVEPPSRYTEAFF. CDR3 DNA sequence: TGCAGCGTTGAACCCCCCTCCCGTTACACTGAAGCTTTCTTT.

This clonotype has just a few counts. The gene calls are TRBV20-1 and TRBJ1-6; 7 bases fit TRBD1. CDR1 DFQATT and CDR2 SNEGSKA come from the germline V gene (reference sequence). V shed 6 bases and J 7 bases; nucleotides not matched to a gene: 9. This CDR3 is 14 amino acids long. The DNA for the CDR3 is TGCAGTGCCTTTCGGGACAGCTGGAATTCACCCCTCCACTTT. Translating it yields CSAFRDSWNSPLHF.

The chain links TRBV6-6 to TRBJ1-1; 7 nucleotides match TRBD1. Trimming cost V 5 bases and J 2 bases; bases outside gene matches: 2. This CDR3 has 13 residues. Germline V gene lookup returns CDR1 MNHNY and CDR2 SVGAGI (reference sequence). CDR3 nucleotide sequence: TGTGCCAGCAGTACAGGGGTAAACACTGAAGCTTTCTTT. As protein: CASSTGVNTEAFF.

The genes are TRBV6-2 or TRBV6-3 and TRBJ2-1; 8 bases line up with TRBD2. Germline V gene sequence: CDR1 MNHEY, CDR2 SVGEGT. The CDR3 length is 15 residues. The J segment lost 0 bases and the V segment lost 7 bases, leaving 5 bases of the junction unmatched. The CDR3 protein is CASKQRENSYNEQFF. In nucleotides, the CDR3 is TGTGCCAGCAAGCAGCGGGAGAACTCCTACAATGAGCAGTTCTTC.